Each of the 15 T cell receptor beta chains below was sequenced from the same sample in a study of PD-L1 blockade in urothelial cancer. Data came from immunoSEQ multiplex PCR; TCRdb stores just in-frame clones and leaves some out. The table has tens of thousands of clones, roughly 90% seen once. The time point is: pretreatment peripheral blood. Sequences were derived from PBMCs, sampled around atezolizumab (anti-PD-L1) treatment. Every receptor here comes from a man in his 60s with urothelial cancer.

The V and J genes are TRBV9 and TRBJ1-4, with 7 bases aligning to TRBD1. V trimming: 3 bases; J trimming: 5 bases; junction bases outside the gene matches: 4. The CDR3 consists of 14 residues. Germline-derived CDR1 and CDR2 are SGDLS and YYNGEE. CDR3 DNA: TGTGCCAGCAGCGATACAGGGGAAAATGAAAAACTGTTTTTT. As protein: CASSDTGENEKLFF.

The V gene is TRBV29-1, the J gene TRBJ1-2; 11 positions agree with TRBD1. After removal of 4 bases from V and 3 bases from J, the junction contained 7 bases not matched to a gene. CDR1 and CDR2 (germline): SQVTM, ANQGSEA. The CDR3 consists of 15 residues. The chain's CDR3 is CSVGEGQGVDYGYTF. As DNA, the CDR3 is TGCAGCGTTGGGGAGGGACAGGGGGTCGACTATGGCTACACCTTC.

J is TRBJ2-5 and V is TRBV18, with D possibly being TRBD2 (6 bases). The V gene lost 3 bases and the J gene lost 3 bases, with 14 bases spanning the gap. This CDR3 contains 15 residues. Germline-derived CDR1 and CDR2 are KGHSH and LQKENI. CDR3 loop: CASSPRLGGEETQYF. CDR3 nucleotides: TGTGCCAGCTCACCCCGCTTAGGAGGGGAAGAGACCCAGTACTTC.

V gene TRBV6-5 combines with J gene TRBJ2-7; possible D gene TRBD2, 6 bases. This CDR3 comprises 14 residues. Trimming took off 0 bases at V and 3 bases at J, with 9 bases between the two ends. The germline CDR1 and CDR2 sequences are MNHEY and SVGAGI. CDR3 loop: CASSYSRGLYEQYF. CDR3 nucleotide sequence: TGTGCCAGCAGTTACTCGAGGGGACTCTACGAGCAGTACTTC.

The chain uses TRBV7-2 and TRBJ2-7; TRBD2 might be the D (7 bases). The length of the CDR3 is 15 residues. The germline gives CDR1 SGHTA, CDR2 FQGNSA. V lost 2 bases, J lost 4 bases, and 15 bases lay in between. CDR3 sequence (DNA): TGTGCCAGCAGCTTACTTGGGGGGGGCTTATACGAGCAGTACTTC. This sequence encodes CASSLLGGGLYEQYF.

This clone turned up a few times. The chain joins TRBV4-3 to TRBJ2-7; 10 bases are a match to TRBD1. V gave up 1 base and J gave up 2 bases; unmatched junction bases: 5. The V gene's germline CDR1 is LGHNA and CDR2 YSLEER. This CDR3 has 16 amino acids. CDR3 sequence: CASSQGPGTGAYEQYF. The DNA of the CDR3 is TGCGCCAGCAGCCAAGGCCCCGGGACAGGGGCCTACGAGCAGTACTTC.

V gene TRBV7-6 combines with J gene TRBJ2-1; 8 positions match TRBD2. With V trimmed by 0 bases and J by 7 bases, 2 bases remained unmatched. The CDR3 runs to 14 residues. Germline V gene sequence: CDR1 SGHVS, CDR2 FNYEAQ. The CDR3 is CASSLAAGENEQFF. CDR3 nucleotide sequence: TGTGCCAGCAGCTTAGCAGCGGGGGAAAATGAGCAGTTCTTC. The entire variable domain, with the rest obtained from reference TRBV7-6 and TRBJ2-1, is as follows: GAGVSQSPRYKVTKRGQDVALRCDPISGHVSLYWYRQALGQGPEFLTYFNYEAQQDKSGLPNDRFSAERPEGSISTLTIQRTEQRDSAMYRCASSLAAGENEQFFGPGTRLTVL.

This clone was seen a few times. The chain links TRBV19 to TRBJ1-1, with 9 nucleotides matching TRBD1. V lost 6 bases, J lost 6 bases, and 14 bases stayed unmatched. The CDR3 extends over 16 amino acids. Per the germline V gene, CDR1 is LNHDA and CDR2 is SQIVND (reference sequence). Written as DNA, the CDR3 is TGTGCCAGTAGCCCGGACAGGACAGGGGCTGGCTCTGAAGCTTTCTTT. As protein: CASSPDRTGAGSEAFF.

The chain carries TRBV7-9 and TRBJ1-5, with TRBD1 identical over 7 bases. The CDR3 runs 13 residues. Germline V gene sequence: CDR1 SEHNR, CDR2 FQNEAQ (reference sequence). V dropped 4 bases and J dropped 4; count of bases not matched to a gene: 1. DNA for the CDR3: TGTGCCAGCAGCTCACAGGGGAATCAGCCCCAGCATTTT. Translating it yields CASSSQGNQPQHF.

The DNA for the CDR3 is TGTGCCAGCAGTTTACCCCAGCAGTCGGAGAAGTACTTC. It translates to CASSLPQQSEKYF. This chain joins TRBV28 and TRBJ2-7; no clear D gene. The V end lost 2 bases, the J end lost 11 bases, and 16 bases lay between the germline ends. The CDR3 covers 13 residues. Germline CDR1 is MDHEN and CDR2 is SYDVKM. Combining the CDR3 with reference TRBV28 and TRBJ2-7 gives the whole variable domain DVKVTQSSRYLVKRTGEKVFLECVQDMDHENMFWYRQDPGLGLRLIYFSYDVKMKEKGDIPEGYSVSREKKERFSLILESASTNQTSMYLCASSLPQQSEKYFGPGTRLTVT.

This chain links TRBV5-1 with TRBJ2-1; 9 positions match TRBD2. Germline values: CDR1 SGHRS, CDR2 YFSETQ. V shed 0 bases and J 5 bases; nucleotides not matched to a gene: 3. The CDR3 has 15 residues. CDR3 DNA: TGCGCCAGCAGCTTGGTGCGGGAGGGAAACAATGAGCAGTTCTTC. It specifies CASSLVREGNNEQFF.

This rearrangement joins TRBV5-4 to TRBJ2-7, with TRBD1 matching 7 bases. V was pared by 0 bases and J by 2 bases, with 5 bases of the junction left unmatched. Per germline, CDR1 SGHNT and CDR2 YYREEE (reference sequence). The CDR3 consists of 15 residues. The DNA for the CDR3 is TGTGCCAGCAGCTTGGCTGGGCAGGGGGCCTACGAGCAGTACTTC. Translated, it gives CASSLAGQGAYEQYF.

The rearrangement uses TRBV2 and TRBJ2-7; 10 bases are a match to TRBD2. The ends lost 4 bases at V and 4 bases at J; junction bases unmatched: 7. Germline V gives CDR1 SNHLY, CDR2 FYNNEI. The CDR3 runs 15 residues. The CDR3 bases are TGTGCCAGCAGTGGAGGACTAGCGGACCGATACGAGCAGTACTTC. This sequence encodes CASSGGLADRYEQYF. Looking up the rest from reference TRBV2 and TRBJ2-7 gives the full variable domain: EPEVTQTPSHQVTQMGQEVILRCVPISNHLYFYWYRQILGQKVEFLVSFYNNEISEKSEIFDDQFSVERPDGSNFTLKIRSTKLEDSAMYFCASSGGLADRYEQYFGPGTRLTVT.

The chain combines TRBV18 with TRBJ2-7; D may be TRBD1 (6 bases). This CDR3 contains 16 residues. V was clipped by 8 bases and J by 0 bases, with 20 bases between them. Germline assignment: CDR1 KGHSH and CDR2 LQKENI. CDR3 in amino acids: CASAPGSGVSSYEQYF. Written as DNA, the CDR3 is TGTGCCAGCGCTCCCGGGTCAGGGGTGAGCTCCTACGAGCAGTACTTC.

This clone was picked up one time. The CDR3 is CASSLNAQGFGNTIYF. The CDR3 nucleotides are TGCGCCAGCAGCCTCAACGCACAGGGATTTGGAAACACCATATATTTT. V is TRBV4-3 and J is TRBJ1-3; D is perhaps TRBD1 (6 bases). The V end was cut by 4 bases, the J end by 3 bases, with 16 bases between. The CDR3 totals 16 residues. Germline V gives CDR1 LGHNA, CDR2 YSLEER.